This is a list of T cell receptor beta chains from one sample in a study of T cell responses to AZD1222 COVID-19 vaccine. Generated by immunoSEQ multiplex PCR, the TCRdb table keeps only in-frame clones and is missing some. The data contain some 180,000 clones, approximately 90% of them singletons. The sample in question was peripheral blood, obtained 28 days after the second dose of the MenACWY control vaccine. These receptors all stem from an adult who received the MenACWY meningococcal vaccine as a control. CDR3s include the opening cysteine and the closing phenylalanine or tryptophan. D genes are given only for firm matches. Rows give clone size only sometimes, using once, few, many, or a class for an expanded clone.

d_call: -
v_call: TRBV28
clone_size: -
j_call: TRBJ1-5
cdr3_aa: CASSLPRMGSQHF
cdr3_nt: TGTGCCAGCAGTTTACCTAGGATGGGGTCCCAGCATTTT

d_call: TRBD1
v_call: TRBV2
clone_size: -
j_call: TRBJ2-7
cdr3_aa: CASLPDRNRYEQYF
cdr3_nt: TGTGCCAGTCTGCCGGACAGGAATAGGTACGAGCAGTACTTC

d_call: TRBD1
v_call: TRBV19
clone_size: -
j_call: TRBJ2-5
cdr3_aa: CASRKTGEETQYF
cdr3_nt: TGTGCCAGTAGGAAGACAGGGGAAGAGACCCAGTACTTC

d_call: TRBD2
v_call: TRBV30
clone_size: -
j_call: TRBJ2-1
cdr3_aa: CAWSAGLATYNEQFF
cdr3_nt: TGTGCCTGGAGTGCGGGACTAGCGACCTACAATGAGCAGTTCTTC

d_call: -
v_call: TRBV7-9
clone_size: -
j_call: TRBJ2-6
cdr3_aa: CASSTADFSGANVLTF
cdr3_nt: TGTGCCAGCAGCACAGCAGACTTCTCTGGGGCCAACGTCCTGACTTTC

d_call: -
v_call: TRBV7-6
clone_size: few
j_call: TRBJ2-7
cdr3_aa: CASSLASGRSYEQYF
cdr3_nt: TGTGCCAGCAGCTTAGCGTCGGGCCGATCCTACGAGCAGTACTTC

d_call: -
v_call: TRBV19
clone_size: once
j_call: TRBJ1-5
cdr3_aa: CASSIRQNQPQHF
cdr3_nt: TGTGCCAGTAGTATTCGCCAGAATCAGCCCCAGCATTTT

d_call: TRBD2
v_call: TRBV28
clone_size: -
j_call: TRBJ2-5
cdr3_aa: CASSRGGLGGETQYF
cdr3_nt: TGTGCCAGCAGTAGGGGCGGACTAGGCGGGGAGACCCAGTACTTC

d_call: -
v_call: TRBV27
clone_size: -
j_call: TRBJ1-5
cdr3_aa: CASSLSWGQPQHF
cdr3_nt: TGTGCCAGCAGTTTATCGTGGGGTCAGCCCCAGCATTTT

d_call: -
v_call: TRBV18
clone_size: once
j_call: TRBJ1-1
cdr3_aa: CASSPFQGGDMNTEAFF
cdr3_nt: TGTGCCAGCTCACCGTTCCAAGGGGGAGACATGAACACTGAAGCTTTCTTT

d_call: TRBD1
v_call: TRBV4-2
clone_size: -
j_call: TRBJ2-7
cdr3_aa: CASSPTGGRDEQYF
cdr3_nt: TGTGCCAGCAGCCCGACAGGGGGCAGGGACGAGCAGTACTTC

d_call: -
v_call: TRBV6-2/TRBV6-3
clone_size: -
j_call: TRBJ2-5
cdr3_aa: CASSPYRETQYF
cdr3_nt: TGTGCCAGCAGCCCCTATCGAGAGACCCAGTACTTC

d_call: -
v_call: TRBV24-1
clone_size: -
j_call: TRBJ2-1
cdr3_aa: CATSDLLMGEQFF
cdr3_nt: TGTGCCACCAGTGATTTGCTGATGGGTGAGCAGTTCTTC

d_call: -
v_call: TRBV10-2
clone_size: -
j_call: TRBJ1-1
cdr3_aa: CASSESGRINTEAFF
cdr3_nt: TGCGCCAGCAGTGAGTCGGGACGGATAAACACTGAAGCTTTCTTT

d_call: -
v_call: TRBV5-1
clone_size: -
j_call: TRBJ1-3
cdr3_aa: CASSAPLDAGNTIYF
cdr3_nt: TGCGCCAGCAGCGCTCCTCTCGACGCTGGAAACACCATATATTTT

d_call: -
v_call: TRBV6-1
clone_size: -
j_call: TRBJ2-1
cdr3_aa: CASSEGRVSNEQFF
cdr3_nt: TGTGCCAGCAGTGAGGGCAGAGTGAGCAATGAGCAGTTCTTC

d_call: -
v_call: TRBV2
clone_size: -
j_call: TRBJ2-1
cdr3_aa: CASTRGLDPPNEQFF
cdr3_nt: TGTGCCAGCACTAGAGGACTGGATCCACCCAATGAGCAGTTCTTC

d_call: TRBD1
v_call: TRBV14
clone_size: once
j_call: TRBJ1-4
cdr3_aa: CASSHRRGQGNEKLFF
cdr3_nt: TGTGCCAGCAGCCATAGAAGGGGGCAGGGTAATGAAAAACTGTTTTTT

d_call: -
v_call: TRBV28
clone_size: -
j_call: TRBJ1-1
cdr3_aa: CASRPQRDTTEAFF
cdr3_nt: TGTGCCAGCAGGCCCCAGCGGGACACCACTGAAGCTTTCTTT

d_call: TRBD1
v_call: TRBV27
clone_size: once
j_call: TRBJ2-2
cdr3_aa: CASTGGTGVPGELFF
cdr3_nt: TGTGCCAGCACTGGCGGGACAGGGGTCCCCGGGGAGCTGTTTTTT

d_call: -
v_call: TRBV3-1/TRBV3-2
clone_size: -
j_call: TRBJ1-5
cdr3_aa: CASSWGSGSNQPQHF
cdr3_nt: TGTGCCAGCAGTTGGGGGTCAGGGAGCAATCAGCCCCAGCATTTT

d_call: TRBD2
v_call: TRBV6-2/TRBV6-3
clone_size: -
j_call: TRBJ2-2
cdr3_aa: CASSTGLAGVTGELFF
cdr3_nt: TGTGCCAGCAGCACGGGACTAGCGGGAGTTACCGGGGAGCTGTTTTTT

d_call: TRBD1
v_call: TRBV24-1
clone_size: -
j_call: TRBJ1-3
cdr3_aa: CATSSGQGHSGNTIYF
cdr3_nt: TGTGCCACCAGTTCGGGACAGGGCCACTCTGGAAACACCATATATTTT

d_call: -
v_call: TRBV11-2
clone_size: once
j_call: TRBJ1-2
cdr3_aa: CASSLEGFDGYTF
cdr3_nt: TGTGCCAGCAGCTTAGAGGGGTTTGATGGCTACACCTTC

d_call: -
v_call: TRBV28
clone_size: -
j_call: TRBJ1-5
cdr3_aa: CASREGSPQRKPQHF
cdr3_nt: TGTGCCAGCAGGGAAGGGAGCCCCCAGAGGAAGCCCCAGCATTTT

d_call: -
v_call: TRBV6-5
clone_size: -
j_call: TRBJ2-7
cdr3_aa: CASSYADSYEQYF
cdr3_nt: TGTGCCAGCAGTTACGCGGACAGTTACGAGCAGTACTTC

d_call: -
v_call: TRBV12-3/TRBV12-4
clone_size: -
j_call: TRBJ1-5
cdr3_aa: CASSLIYSQPQHF
cdr3_nt: TGTGCCAGCAGTTTAATCTATAGTCAGCCCCAGCATTTT

d_call: -
v_call: TRBV3-1/TRBV3-2
clone_size: -
j_call: TRBJ2-7
cdr3_aa: CASSPRTGRGDEQYF
cdr3_nt: TGTGCCAGCAGCCCCCGAACTGGGAGGGGGGACGAGCAGTACTTC

d_call: -
v_call: TRBV28
clone_size: once
j_call: TRBJ1-5
cdr3_aa: CASKNRADSNQPQHF
cdr3_nt: TGTGCCAGCAAGAACAGGGCCGATAGCAATCAGCCCCAGCATTTT

d_call: TRBD1
v_call: TRBV24-1
clone_size: few
j_call: TRBJ2-5
cdr3_aa: CATSDPQGRDRGQRQETQYF
cdr3_nt: TGTGCCACCAGTGATCCCCAGGGCCGGGACAGGGGGCAGCGGCAAGAGACCCAGTACTTC

d_call: -
v_call: TRBV20-1
clone_size: -
j_call: TRBJ2-1
cdr3_aa: CSASIHGTQYNEQFF
cdr3_nt: TGCAGTGCTAGTATTCACGGGACACAATACAATGAGCAGTTCTTC

d_call: -
v_call: TRBV12-3/TRBV12-4
clone_size: once
j_call: TRBJ2-3
cdr3_aa: CASSLPPADTQYF
cdr3_nt: TGTGCCAGCAGCCTTCCCCCCGCAGATACGCAGTATTTT

d_call: TRBD2
v_call: TRBV7-2
clone_size: -
j_call: TRBJ2-7
cdr3_aa: CASSSIAGGLSYEQYF
cdr3_nt: TGTGCCAGCAGCTCCATAGCGGGAGGCCTCTCCTACGAGCAGTACTTC

d_call: -
v_call: TRBV28
clone_size: -
j_call: TRBJ1-1
cdr3_aa: CASSSGIHTEAFF
cdr3_nt: TGTGCCAGCAGTTCCGGGATCCACACTGAAGCTTTCTTT

d_call: TRBD1
v_call: TRBV30
clone_size: -
j_call: TRBJ2-1
cdr3_aa: CAWSPSPQGEQFF
cdr3_nt: TGTGCCTGGAGTCCCTCCCCACAGGGGGAGCAGTTCTTC

d_call: -
v_call: TRBV5-1
clone_size: -
j_call: TRBJ1-2
cdr3_aa: CASSYALTEQTGYTF
cdr3_nt: TGCGCCAGCAGCTATGCTTTGACGGAGCAGACAGGCTACACCTTC

d_call: TRBD2
v_call: TRBV30
clone_size: -
j_call: TRBJ2-7
cdr3_aa: CAWSLTSGSSPQYF
cdr3_nt: TGTGCCTGGAGCCTGACTAGCGGGAGTTCTCCTCAGTACTTC

d_call: TRBD2
v_call: TRBV2
clone_size: -
j_call: TRBJ2-7
cdr3_aa: CASRGTSGRSIGEQYF
cdr3_nt: TGTGCCAGCAGGGGGACTAGCGGGAGATCTATAGGTGAGCAGTACTTC

d_call: -
v_call: TRBV19
clone_size: -
j_call: TRBJ1-3
cdr3_aa: CASSTHTELSGNTIYF
cdr3_nt: TGTGCCAGTAGTACACACACGGAGCTCTCTGGAAACACCATATATTTT

d_call: -
v_call: TRBV2
clone_size: -
j_call: TRBJ1-2
cdr3_aa: CASSGPPGTYGYTF
cdr3_nt: TGTGCCAGCAGTGGGCCCCCAGGTACATATGGCTACACCTTC

d_call: -
v_call: TRBV11-2
clone_size: -
j_call: TRBJ1-2
cdr3_aa: CASSLVRNYGYTF
cdr3_nt: TGTGCCAGCAGCTTAGTACGGAACTATGGCTACACCTTC

d_call: TRBD1
v_call: TRBV19
clone_size: -
j_call: TRBJ1-1
cdr3_aa: CASSRQGPATEAFF
cdr3_nt: TGTGCCAGTAGTAGACAGGGCCCGGCCACTGAAGCTTTCTTT

d_call: -
v_call: TRBV11-2
clone_size: -
j_call: TRBJ1-1
cdr3_aa: CASSLEGRNTEAFF
cdr3_nt: TGTGCCAGCAGCTTAGAAGGACGGAACACTGAAGCTTTCTTT

d_call: TRBD1
v_call: TRBV24-1
clone_size: -
j_call: TRBJ1-5
cdr3_aa: CATSDVQGADQPQHF
cdr3_nt: TGTGCCACCAGTGATGTACAGGGGGCTGATCAGCCCCAGCATTTT

d_call: -
v_call: TRBV9
clone_size: -
j_call: TRBJ1-3
cdr3_aa: CASSVGGRGNTIYF
cdr3_nt: TGTGCCAGCAGCGTAGGCGGGCGCGGAAACACCATATATTTT

d_call: TRBD1
v_call: TRBV30
clone_size: once
j_call: TRBJ1-4
cdr3_aa: CAWSVGTGDEKLFF
cdr3_nt: TGTGCCTGGAGTGTAGGGACAGGGGATGAAAAACTGTTTTTT

d_call: -
v_call: TRBV28
clone_size: -
j_call: TRBJ2-4
cdr3_aa: CASSLNRARNIQYF
cdr3_nt: TGTGCCAGCAGTTTAAACAGGGCTAGGAACATTCAGTACTTC

d_call: -
v_call: TRBV29-1
clone_size: -
j_call: TRBJ2-1
cdr3_aa: CSLYVSTYNEQFF
cdr3_nt: TGCAGCCTCTACGTGAGTACCTACAATGAGCAGTTCTTC

d_call: -
v_call: TRBV18
clone_size: -
j_call: TRBJ2-6
cdr3_aa: CASSPSLSGSGANVLTF
cdr3_nt: TGTGCCAGCTCACCGTCTCTCTCGGGCTCTGGGGCCAACGTCCTGACTTTC

d_call: -
v_call: TRBV12-3/TRBV12-4
clone_size: -
j_call: TRBJ1-2
cdr3_aa: CASSLRQNYGYTF
cdr3_nt: TGTGCCAGCAGTTTAAGACAGAACTATGGCTACACCTTC

d_call: -
v_call: TRBV27
clone_size: -
j_call: TRBJ1-2
cdr3_aa: CATLTTTPSGYGYTF
cdr3_nt: TGTGCCACTTTGACAACTACCCCTTCTGGCTATGGCTACACCTTC

d_call: TRBD1
v_call: TRBV5-1
clone_size: -
j_call: TRBJ2-7
cdr3_aa: CASSLEDRGMCSF
cdr3_nt: TGCGCCAGCAGTTTGGAGGACAGGGGAATGTGTTCCTTC

d_call: TRBD1
v_call: TRBV29-1
clone_size: -
j_call: TRBJ1-2
cdr3_aa: CSVTPGQSMGAQSYTF
cdr3_nt: TGCAGCGTTACACCGGGACAGTCTATGGGCGCCCAGAGCTACACCTTC